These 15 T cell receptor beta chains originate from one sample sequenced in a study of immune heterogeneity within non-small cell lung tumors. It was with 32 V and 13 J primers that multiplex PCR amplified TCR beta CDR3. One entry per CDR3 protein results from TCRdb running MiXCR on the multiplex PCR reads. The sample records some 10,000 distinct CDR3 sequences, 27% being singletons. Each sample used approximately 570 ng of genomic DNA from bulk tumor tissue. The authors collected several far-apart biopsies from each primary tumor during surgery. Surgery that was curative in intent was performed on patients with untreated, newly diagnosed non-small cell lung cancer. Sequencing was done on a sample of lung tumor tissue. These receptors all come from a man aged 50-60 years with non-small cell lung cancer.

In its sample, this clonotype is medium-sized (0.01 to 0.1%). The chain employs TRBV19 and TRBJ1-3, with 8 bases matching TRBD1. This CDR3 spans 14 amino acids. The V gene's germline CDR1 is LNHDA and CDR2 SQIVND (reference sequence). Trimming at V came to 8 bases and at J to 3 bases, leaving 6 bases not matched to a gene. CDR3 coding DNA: TGTGCCAGTGACAGGGGAGGTAATGGAAACACCATATATTTT. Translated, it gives CASDRGGNGNTIYF.

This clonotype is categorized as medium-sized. The CDR3 spells CSARWGQNYNEQFF. In DNA, the CDR3 is TGCAGTGCTAGATGGGGGCAAAACTACAATGAGCAGTTCTTC. V gene TRBV20-1 combines with J gene TRBJ2-1; possibly TRBD1 for D (6 bases). Trimming took 2 bases from V and 3 from J, leaving 11 bases between them. Germline V CDR1 and CDR2: DFQATT, SNEGSKA (reference sequence). This CDR3 contains 14 residues.

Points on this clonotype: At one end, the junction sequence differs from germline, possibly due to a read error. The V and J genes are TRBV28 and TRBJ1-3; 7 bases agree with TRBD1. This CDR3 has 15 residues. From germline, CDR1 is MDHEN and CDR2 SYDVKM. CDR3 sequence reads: CASRRGDRVRKTIYF. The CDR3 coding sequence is TGTGCCAGTAGAAGGGGGGACAGAGTCAGAAAAACCATATATTTT.

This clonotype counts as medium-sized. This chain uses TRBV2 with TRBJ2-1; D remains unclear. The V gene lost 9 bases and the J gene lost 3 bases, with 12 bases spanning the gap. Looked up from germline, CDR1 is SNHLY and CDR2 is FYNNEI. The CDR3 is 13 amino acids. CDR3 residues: CARKQPLYNEQFF. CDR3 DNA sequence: TGTGCCAGAAAACAGCCGCTCTACAATGAGCAGTTCTTC.

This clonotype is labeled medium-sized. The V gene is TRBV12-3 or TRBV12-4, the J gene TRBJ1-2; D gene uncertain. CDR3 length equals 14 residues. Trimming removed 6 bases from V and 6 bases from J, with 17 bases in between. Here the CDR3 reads CASSPPLGVNGYTF. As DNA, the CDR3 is TGTGCCAGCAGCCCCCCTCTGGGAGTGAATGGCTACACCTTC.

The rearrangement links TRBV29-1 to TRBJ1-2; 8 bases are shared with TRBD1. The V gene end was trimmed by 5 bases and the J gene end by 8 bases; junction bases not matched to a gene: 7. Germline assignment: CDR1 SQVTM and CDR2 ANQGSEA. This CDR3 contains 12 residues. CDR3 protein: CSVNRGALGYTF. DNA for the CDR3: TGCAGCGTTAACAGGGGGGCGTTGGGCTACACCTTC.

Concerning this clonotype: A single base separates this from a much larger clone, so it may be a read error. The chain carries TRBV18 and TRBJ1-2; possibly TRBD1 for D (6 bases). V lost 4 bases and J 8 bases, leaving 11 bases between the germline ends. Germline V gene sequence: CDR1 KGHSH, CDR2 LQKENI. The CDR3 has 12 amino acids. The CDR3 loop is CASSHHRDGYTF. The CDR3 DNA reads TGTGCCAGCTCACACCACAGGGACGGCTACACCTTC.

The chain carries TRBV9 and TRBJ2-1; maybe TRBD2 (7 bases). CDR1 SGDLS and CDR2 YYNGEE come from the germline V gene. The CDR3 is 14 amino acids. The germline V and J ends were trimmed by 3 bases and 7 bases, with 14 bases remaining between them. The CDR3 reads CASSGGGGHNEQFF. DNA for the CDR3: TGTGCCAGCAGCGGAGGGGGGGGGCATAATGAGCAGTTCTTC.

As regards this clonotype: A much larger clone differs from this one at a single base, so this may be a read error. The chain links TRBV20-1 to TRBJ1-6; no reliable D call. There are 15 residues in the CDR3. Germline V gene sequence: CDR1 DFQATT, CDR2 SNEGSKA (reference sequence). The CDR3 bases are TGCAGTGCTAGTTTCAGGAGCTCCTATAATTCAACCCTCCACTTT. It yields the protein CSASFRSSYNSTLHF.

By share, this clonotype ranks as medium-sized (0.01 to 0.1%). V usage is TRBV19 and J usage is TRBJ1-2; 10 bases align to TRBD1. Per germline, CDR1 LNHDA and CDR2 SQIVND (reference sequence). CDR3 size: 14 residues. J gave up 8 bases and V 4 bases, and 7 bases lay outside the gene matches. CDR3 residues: CASSKDRGRQGYTF. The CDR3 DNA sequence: TGTGCCAGTAGTAAGGACAGGGGGAGGCAAGGCTACACCTTC.

The CDR3 DNA sequence: TGTGCCAGCATCCCGAGACAGGGGGCTAGAGAGCTGTTTTTT. Translation gives CASIPRQGARELFF. The rearrangement uses TRBV11-2 and TRBJ2-2; 10 bases match TRBD1. Trimming removed 7 bases from V and 11 bases from J; junction bases left unmatched: 10. This CDR3 region has 14 residues. Germline loops: CDR1 SGHAT, CDR2 FQNNGV.

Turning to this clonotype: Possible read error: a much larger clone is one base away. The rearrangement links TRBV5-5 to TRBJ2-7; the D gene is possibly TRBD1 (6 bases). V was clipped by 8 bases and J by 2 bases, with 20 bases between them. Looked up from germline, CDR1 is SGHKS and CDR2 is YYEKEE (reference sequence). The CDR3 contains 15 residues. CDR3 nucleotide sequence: TGTGCCAGGAGTTTTAACAGGGTCAATCCCTACGAGCAGTACTTC. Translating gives CARSFNRVNPYEQYF.

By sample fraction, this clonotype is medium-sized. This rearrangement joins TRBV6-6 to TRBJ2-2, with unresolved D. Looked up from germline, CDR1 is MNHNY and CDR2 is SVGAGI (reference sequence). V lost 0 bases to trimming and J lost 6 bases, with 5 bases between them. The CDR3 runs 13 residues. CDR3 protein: CASSYSLPGELFF. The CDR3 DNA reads TGTGCCAGCAGTTACTCGCTACCCGGGGAGCTGTTTTTT.

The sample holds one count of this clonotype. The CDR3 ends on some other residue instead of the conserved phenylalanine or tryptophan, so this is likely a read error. CDR3 loop: CASSTRDTHQPQHL. As DNA, the CDR3 is TGTGCCAGTAGTACGCGGGACACGCACCAGCCCCAGCATCTT. This chain joins TRBV19 and TRBJ1-5; TRBD1 is a possible D gene (6 bases). Germline assignment: CDR1 LNHDA and CDR2 SQIVND (reference sequence). This CDR3 is 14 amino acids long. Trimming took 4 bases from V and 7 from J, leaving 14 bases between them.

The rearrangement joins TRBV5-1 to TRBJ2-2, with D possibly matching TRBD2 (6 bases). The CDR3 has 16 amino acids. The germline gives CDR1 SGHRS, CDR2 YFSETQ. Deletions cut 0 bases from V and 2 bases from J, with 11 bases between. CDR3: CASSLVLADNTGELFF. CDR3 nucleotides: TGCGCCAGCAGCTTGGTATTAGCGGATAACACCGGGGAGCTGTTTTTT.